The 32 T cell receptor beta chains reported below all come from one sample, sequenced in a study of control samples from healthy donors and cancer patients. Clones were read by immunoSEQ multiplex PCR, and TCRdb kept only the in-frame ones, dropping some. The profile shows just under 150,000 clones, around 90% of them singletons. The sequenced sample was blood. All receptors come from a man aged 25 to 45 in good health.

This chain links TRBV19 with TRBJ2-1; a weak D match, TRBD2 (6 bases). CDR3 length: 13 residues. CDR1 is LNHDA and CDR2 is SQIVND in the germline V gene (reference sequence). V lost 3 bases and J 7 bases, leaving 10 bases between the germline ends. The CDR3 sequence: CASSMGGGNEQFF. The CDR3 DNA reads TGTGCCAGTAGTATGGGGGGTGGAAATGAGCAGTTCTTC.

The chain joins TRBV12-3 or TRBV12-4 to TRBJ1-1; D might be TRBD1 (6 bases). Trimming removed 5 bases from V and 8 bases from J, with 12 bases in between. This CDR3 contains 12 residues. Here the CDR3 reads CASSLGGAEAFF. The CDR3 region has the DNA TGTGCCAGCAGTCTGGGGGGGGCGGAAGCTTTCTTT.

The chain employs TRBV29-1 and TRBJ2-3, with D unclear. Trimming pared 2 bases from V and 2 bases from J, leaving 5 bases between. CDR3 length equals 12 residues. Germline assignment: CDR1 SQVTM and CDR2 ANQGSEA. CDR3 sequence reads: CSVERDTDTQYF. DNA for the CDR3: TGCAGCGTTGAAAGGGACACAGATACGCAGTATTTT.

The V gene is TRBV29-1, the J gene TRBJ2-7; D gene unclear. The germline V and J ends were trimmed by 5 bases and 0 bases, with 11 bases remaining between them. Germline V gene lookup returns CDR1 SQVTM and CDR2 ANQGSEA. The CDR3 contains 13 residues. DNA of the CDR3: TGCAGCGTTCGGACGGCTAGCTCCTACGAGCAGTACTTC. Amino acid sequence: CSVRTASSYEQYF.

This sequence joins TRBV7-3 and TRBJ2-2, with D perhaps TRBD2 (5 bases). The CDR3 totals 14 residues. With 5 bases removed from V and 8 bases from J, the gap between germline ends came to 15 bases. The germline V gene has CDR1 SGHTA and CDR2 FQGTGA. The CDR3 loop is CASSPRGLGGELFF. CDR3 sequence (DNA): TGTGCCAGCAGCCCACGAGGGCTGGGTGGGGAGCTGTTTTTT.

The chain employs TRBV3-1 (or the pseudogene TRBV3-2) and TRBJ1-1; perhaps TRBD1 as D (6 bases). Germline assignment: CDR1 LGHDT and CDR2 YNNKEL (reference sequence). The CDR3 loop spans 14 amino acids. With 5 bases removed from V and 0 bases from J, the gap between germline ends came to 10 bases. In DNA form, the CDR3 reads TGTGCCAGCAGCTCCGGACAGATGAACACTGAAGCTTTCTTT. Translating it yields CASSSGQMNTEAFF.

The chain carries TRBV24-1 and TRBJ2-7; D is perhaps TRBD1 (6 bases). The CDR3 runs to 13 residues. V lost 5 bases and J lost 0, with 7 bases in between. Germline values: CDR1 KGHDR, CDR2 SFDVKD. The CDR3 region is CATSAGASYEQYF. CDR3 sequence (DNA): TGTGCCACCAGTGCAGGGGCCTCCTACGAGCAGTACTTC.

Only a few counts were recorded for this clone. The chain combines TRBV18 with TRBJ2-7; the D gene could be TRBD1 or TRBD2 (5 bases each). The CDR3 contains 13 residues. CDR1 and CDR2 from the germline V gene are KGHSH and LQKENI. The germline V and J ends were trimmed by 5 bases and 3 bases, with 11 bases remaining between them. This chain's CDR3 is CASSRDGSYEQYF. In DNA form, the CDR3 reads TGTGCCAGCTCAAGGGACGGTAGCTACGAGCAGTACTTC.

The table lists this clone with a count of one. V gene TRBV10-3 combines with J gene TRBJ2-5; 11 positions match TRBD2. Germline V gene data show CDR1 as ENHRY and CDR2 as SYGVKD. Trimming cost V 10 bases and J 1 base; bases outside gene matches: 5. There are 14 residues in the CDR3. The CDR3 nucleotides are TGTGCCACTCGACTAGCGGGGACCCAAGAGACCCAGTACTTC. This gives the protein CATRLAGTQETQYF.

The V call is TRBV4-1, the J call TRBJ1-3; D gene unclear. This CDR3 has 16 amino acids. Germline loops: CDR1 MGHRA, CDR2 YSYEKL. V lost 0 bases and J lost 0, with 9 bases in between. The CDR3, as DNA: TGCGCCAGCAGCCAAGAACGGGGTCACTCTGGAAACACCATATATTTT. Translation: CASSQERGHSGNTIYF.

V is TRBV4-2 and J is TRBJ1-6; 9 bases fit TRBD1. There are 14 residues in the CDR3. Germline assignment: CDR1 LGHNA and CDR2 YNFKEQ. V lost 4 bases to trimming and J lost 7 bases; unmatched junction nucleotides: 2. In DNA, the CDR3 is TGTGCCAGCAGCCTCGGGACAGGGAATTCACCCCTCCACTTT. Protein: CASSLGTGNSPLHF.

The CDR3 loop reads CASTRTGSYEQYF. In DNA, the CDR3 is TGTGCCAGCACCCGTACCGGGAGCTACGAGCAGTACTTC. The V and J genes are TRBV2 and TRBJ2-7, with D tentatively TRBD2 (6 bases). The V gene lost 7 bases and the J gene lost 3 bases, with 13 bases spanning the gap. The CDR3 contains 13 residues. Germline loops: CDR1 SNHLY, CDR2 FYNNEI.

The rearrangement uses TRBV24-1 and TRBJ1-1; 10 bases fit TRBD1. The CDR3 covers 13 residues. V lost 3 bases and J lost 9; bases outside the gene matches: 3. The V gene's germline CDR1 is KGHDR and CDR2 SFDVKD. In nucleotides, the CDR3 is TGTGCCACCAGTGATCGGACAGGGGGAAAAGCTTTCTTT. This encodes CATSDRTGGKAFF.

The chain combines TRBV28 with TRBJ2-2; 11 bases match TRBD2. Germline lookup yields CDR1 MDHEN and CDR2 SYDVKM. The J segment lost 5 bases and the V segment lost 6 bases, leaving 14 bases of the junction unmatched. The CDR3 totals 18 residues. CDR3 sequence: CASSILAGVISVTGELFF. CDR3 DNA sequence: TGTGCCAGCAGCATACTAGCGGGGGTTATCTCGGTTACCGGGGAGCTGTTTTTT.

V and J are TRBV11-2 and TRBJ2-2, with D perhaps assigned TRBD1 or TRBD2 (7 bases each). V dropped 1 base and J dropped 0 bases, with 12 bases sitting between them. CDR1 SGHAT and CDR2 FQNNGV come from the germline V gene. The CDR3 totals 17 residues. CDR3 nucleotides: TGTGCCAGCAGCTTAGCCCCAGGGGGGGCGAACACCGGGGAGCTGTTTTTT. Protein sequence: CASSLAPGGANTGELFF.

The chain combines TRBV28 with TRBJ1-2; no clear D. This CDR3 is built from 15 residues. With 2 bases removed from V and 5 bases from J, the gap between germline ends came to 15 bases. CDR1 is MDHEN, CDR2 SYDVKM, per germline. This CDR3 reads CASSLMRANIYGYTF. The CDR3, as DNA: TGTGCCAGCAGTTTAATGCGGGCGAATATATATGGCTACACCTTC.

V and J are TRBV24-1 and TRBJ2-1; D ambiguous. V lost 6 bases and J 5 bases, leaving 7 bases between the germline ends. There are 12 residues in the CDR3. CDR1 KGHDR and CDR2 SFDVKD come from the germline V gene. The CDR3 DNA sequence: TGTGCCACCAGTTCCCGGGACAATGAGCAGTTCTTC. Its translation is CATSSRDNEQFF.

Written as DNA, the CDR3 is TGTGCCAGCATGAATCTTGGCAAGGACCTCCACGAGCAGTACTTC. This codes for CASMNLGKDLHEQYF. The V gene is TRBV28, the J gene TRBJ2-7; unclear D gene. This CDR3 has 15 amino acids. Trimming stripped 7 bases from V and 5 bases from J, with 21 bases between. The V gene's germline CDR1 is MDHEN and CDR2 SYDVKM.

CDR3 protein: CASSYSRSTDTQYF. The CDR3 DNA sequence: TGTGCCAGCAGTTACTCTCGGAGCACAGATACGCAGTATTTT. This chain links TRBV6-6 with TRBJ2-3, with no clear D. The V and J ends lost 0 bases and 0 bases respectively, with 4 bases between them. Germline CDR1 MNHNY, CDR2 SVGAGI (reference sequence). This CDR3 has 14 residues.

The V gene is TRBV10-2, the J gene TRBJ2-1; D is possibly TRBD2 (7 bases). The CDR3 has 13 residues. The germline V gene has CDR1 WSHSY and CDR2 SAAADI. Trimming took 8 bases from V and 8 from J, leaving 16 bases between them. The CDR3 region is CASGRGGADEQFF. The CDR3, as DNA: TGCGCCAGCGGGAGGGGGGGGGCCGATGAGCAGTTCTTC.

The V call is TRBV16, the J call TRBJ1-2, with 8 nucleotides matching TRBD1. CDR1 and CDR2 from the germline V gene are KGHSY and FQNENV. J gave up 5 bases and V 3 bases, and 2 bases lay outside the gene matches. This CDR3 region has 13 residues. CDR3 bases: TGTGCCAGCAGCCACAGACAGGGGTATGGCTACACCTTC. Its protein is CASSHRQGYGYTF.

The chain employs TRBV19 and TRBJ1-1; D is unclear. The CDR3 consists of 14 residues. The V gene lost 1 base and the J gene lost 0 bases, with 6 bases spanning the gap. Germline CDR1 and CDR2: LNHDA and SQIVND (reference sequence). The CDR3 DNA is TGTGCCAGTAGTATAGGAGGCGTGAACACTGAAGCTTTCTTT. Residues: CASSIGGVNTEAFF.

This chain links TRBV25-1 with TRBJ1-1; D unresolved. Germline lookup yields CDR1 MGHDK and CDR2 SYGVNS. This CDR3 spans 12 amino acids. The germline V and J ends were trimmed by 4 bases and 6 bases, with 9 bases remaining between them. CDR3 sequence reads: CASSAGYPEAFF. CDR3 bases: TGTGCCAGCAGTGCTGGTTATCCTGAAGCTTTCTTT.

The chain recombines TRBV7-2 with TRBJ2-6; 7 bases line up with TRBD2. Trimming took 4 bases from V and 2 from J; bases not matched to a gene: 2. The CDR3 is made up of 15 amino acids. Germline CDR1 reads SGHTA; CDR2 reads FQGNSA. CDR3 in DNA: TGTGCCAGCAGCTCTAGCGGCGCTGGGGCCAACGTCCTGACTTTC. Residues: CASSSSGAGANVLTF.

This clone is a singleton in its sample. The V call is TRBV27, the J call TRBJ1-1; tentative D call: TRBD1 (5 bases). Germline values: CDR1 MNHEY, CDR2 SMNVEV (reference sequence). The CDR3 is 13 residues long. The V end was cut by 5 bases, the J end by 1 base, with 8 bases between. CDR3 nucleotides: TGTGCCAGCAGTCCCCAGGGGAACACTGAAGCTTTCTTT. It encodes CASSPQGNTEAFF.

Only one count was recorded for this clone. The chain combines TRBV6-5 with TRBJ1-2, with D hard to call. V was shortened by 0 bases and J by 8 bases, with 13 bases between the two germline ends. The CDR3 consists of 14 residues. CDR1 MNHEY and CDR2 SVGAGI come from the germline V gene. The CDR3 loop reads CASSYSRVLNGYTF. In DNA form, the CDR3 reads TGTGCCAGCAGTTACTCCCGGGTGCTGAACGGCTACACCTTC.

The chain links TRBV27 to TRBJ1-6; 11 positions agree with TRBD1. Trimming took 2 bases from V and 9 from J; bases not matched to a gene: 9. There are 17 residues in the CDR3. From germline, CDR1 is MNHEY and CDR2 SMNVEV (reference sequence). The CDR3 protein is CASSLNPPGQGVSPLHF. Here the CDR3 DNA reads TGTGCCAGCAGTTTAAATCCCCCGGGACAGGGGGTTTCACCCCTCCACTTT.

This clone came up once. The rearrangement uses TRBV6-5 and TRBJ1-2; tentatively, D is TRBD1 (6 bases). The CDR3 is 14 amino acids. From germline, CDR1 is MNHEY and CDR2 SVGAGI. Trimming removed 2 bases at V and 7 bases at J, with 14 bases between. CDR3 sequence (DNA): TGTGCCAGCAGTTACCGTGGGGGGCATTCTGGCTACACCTTC. Translated, it gives CASSYRGGHSGYTF.

This sequence joins TRBV7-8 and TRBJ1-4, with D possibly TRBD1 on 6 matching bases. This CDR3 is built from 15 residues. Germline V gene lookup returns CDR1 SGHVS and CDR2 FQNEAQ. V lost 0 bases and J lost 3, with 8 bases in between. The CDR3 DNA is TGTGCCAGCAGCTTAGCGGGGGCTGCTAATGAAAAACTGTTTTTT. Translated: CASSLAGAANEKLFF. Full variable domain (rest looked up from reference TRBV7-8 and TRBJ1-4): GAGVSQSPRYKVAKRGQDVALRCDPISGHVSLFWYQQALGQGPEFLTYFQNEAQLDKSGLPSDRFFAERPEGSVSTLKIQRTQQEDSAVYLCASSLAGAANEKLFFGSGTQLSVL.

The chain recombines TRBV6-5 with TRBJ1-3; TRBD1 agrees at 12 bases. Losses at the gene ends were 7 bases for V and 4 bases for J; bases not matched to a gene: 5. CDR1 is MNHEY and CDR2 is SVGAGI in the germline V gene. This CDR3 region has 15 residues. CDR3 DNA sequence: TGTGCCAGCAAGCTGGGACAGGGGGCCGGAAACACCATATATTTT. Its translation: CASKLGQGAGNTIYF.

This sequence joins TRBV12-5 and TRBJ2-3, with D perhaps being TRBD1 or TRBD2 (5 bases each). V lost 2 bases and J lost 2, with 11 bases in between. Looked up from germline, CDR1 is LGHNT and CDR2 is FRNRAP. CDR3 length: 15 amino acids. This CDR3 is CASGLQGPTTDTQYF. CDR3 nucleotides: TGTGCTAGTGGTTTGCAGGGACCAACCACAGATACGCAGTATTTT. The variable domain in full, with the rest retrieved from reference TRBV12-5 and TRBJ2-3, is DARVTQTPRHKVTEMGQEVTMRCQPILGHNTVFWYRQTMMQGLELLAYFRNRAPLDDSGMPKDRFSAEMPDATLATLKIQPSEPRDSAVYFCASGLQGPTTDTQYFGPGTRLTVL.

The chain is built from TRBV28 and TRBJ1-2; a weak D match, TRBD1 (6 bases). Deletions cut 4 bases from V and 4 bases from J, with 16 bases between. Per the germline V gene, CDR1 is MDHEN and CDR2 is SYDVKM. This CDR3 region has 15 residues. The CDR3 is CASSSPGQWGYGYTF. The CDR3 DNA sequence: TGTGCCAGCAGTTCCCCTGGACAGTGGGGCTATGGCTACACCTTC.